The 19 T cell receptor beta chains below were found in one sample sequenced in a study of CD8 T cells in ankylosing spondylitis. TCRdb itself ran the 5' RACE reads through MiXCR, one entry per CDR3 protein. The sample carries roughly 250,000 distinct CDR3 sequences, 7.5% to 9% recorded once. The source material was blood, either unsorted or a sorted T cell fraction (not recorded which). Receptor source: a male donor with ankylosing spondylitis or in good health (not recorded which).

The chain combines TRBV10-2 with TRBJ2-5, with 9 bases lining up with TRBD2. With 0 bases clipped from V and 5 bases from J, the junction kept 4 bases outside the gene matches. Germline V gene data show CDR1 as WSHSY and CDR2 as SAAADI. The CDR3 is made up of 15 amino acids. The CDR3 sequence is CASSESTGLAETQYF. CDR3 bases: TGCGCCAGCAGTGAGTCAACTGGACTAGCGGAGACCCAGTACTTC.

Ten or more counts support this clonotype. The gene calls are TRBV20-1 and TRBJ1-2, with D possibly matching TRBD1 (5 bases). The germline CDR1 and CDR2 sequences are DFQATT and SNEGSKA (reference sequence). Trimming left V 6 bases short and J 7 bases short, with 9 bases between. The CDR3 length is 10 residues. CDR3 nucleotides: TGCAGTGCACAGGCGGGTGGCTACACCTTC. As protein: CSAQAGGYTF.

In its sample, this clonotype was seen many times. The chain employs TRBV12-3 or TRBV12-4 and TRBJ2-2, with 7 bases fitting TRBD1. The CDR3 loop spans 17 amino acids. Trimming at V came to 4 bases and at J to 0 bases, leaving 8 bases not matched to a gene. CDR3 sequence (DNA): TGTGCCAGCAGTTCATCTCCGGGACAGCCGAACACCGGGGAGCTGTTTTTT. Translation: CASSSSPGQPNTGELFF.

Ten or more counts support this clonotype. The chain has TRBV2 and TRBJ2-7, with D perhaps matching TRBD1 (6 bases). The CDR3 extends over 15 amino acids. In germline, CDR1 is SNHLY, CDR2 FYNNEI. Trimming stripped 6 bases from V and 0 bases from J, with 15 bases between. CDR3: CASSHGQGSSYEQYF. CDR3 bases: TGTGCCAGCAGCCACGGGCAGGGGAGCTCCTACGAGCAGTACTTC. Full variable domain (remainder filled in from reference TRBV2 and TRBJ2-7): EPEVTQTPSHQVTQMGQEVILRCVPISNHLYFYWYRQILGQKVEFLVSFYNNEISEKSEIFDDQFSVERPDGSNFTLKIRSTKLEDSAMYFCASSHGQGSSYEQYFGPGTRLTVT.

A note on this clonotype: Germline and junction disagree at one end, which may indicate a read error. The rearrangement uses TRBV7-9 and TRBJ1-1; no firm D call. CDR1 SEHNR and CDR2 FQNEAQ come from the germline V gene (reference sequence). The CDR3 spans 14 residues. CDR3 sequence (DNA): TGTGCCATCAGCTCCTTTAGCTTGAACACTGAAGCTTTCTTT. Translation gives CAISSFSLNTEAFF.

The chain is built from TRBV7-2 and TRBJ2-7; 8 positions match TRBD2. The CDR3 consists of 16 residues. Trimming cost V 1 base and J 4 bases; bases outside gene matches: 9. The germline V gene has CDR1 SGHTA and CDR2 FQGNSA. CDR3 DNA sequence: TGTGCCAGCAGCTTAGTTCGCGGGGGGACTCGGTACGAGCAGTACTTC. Its translation is CASSLVRGGTRYEQYF.

The chain employs TRBV27 and TRBJ2-7; D might be TRBD2 (6 bases). This CDR3 comprises 15 residues. V lost 5 bases to trimming and J lost 4 bases, with 18 bases between them. The germline gives CDR1 MNHEY, CDR2 SMNVEV (reference sequence). The CDR3 sequence is CASSQKRGGIYEQYF. The DNA for the CDR3 is TGTGCCAGCAGTCAGAAGAGAGGAGGGATTTACGAGCAGTACTTC.

The chain combines TRBV6-6 with TRBJ2-7; D may match TRBD1 or TRBD2 (5 bases each). The germline V gene has CDR1 MNHNY and CDR2 SVGAGI (reference sequence). V was cut by 0 bases and J by 3 bases, with 12 bases left in between. This CDR3 region has 15 residues. CDR3 loop: CASSYSQGRFYEQYF. The CDR3, as DNA: TGTGCCAGCAGTTACTCGCAGGGACGCTTCTACGAGCAGTACTTC.

This clonotype has just a few counts. V gene TRBV20-1 combines with J gene TRBJ1-6, with D possibly TRBD1 on 5 matching bases. This CDR3 region has 15 residues. The V end was cut by 2 bases, the J end by 7 bases, with 15 bases between. Germline V gives CDR1 DFQATT, CDR2 SNEGSKA (reference sequence). This CDR3 reads CSARPPAGRNSPLHF. The CDR3 region has the DNA TGCAGTGCTAGACCTCCCGCAGGGAGGAATTCACCCCTCCACTTT.

This clonotype was counted ten times or more. The V gene is TRBV20-1, the J gene TRBJ2-4; D tentatively fits TRBD1 or TRBD2 (5 bases each). The CDR3 runs 13 residues. The germline V and J ends were trimmed by 1 base and 9 bases, with 13 bases remaining between them. The V gene's germline CDR1 is DFQATT and CDR2 SNEGSKA (reference sequence). CDR3 coding DNA: TGCAGTGCTAGAGGCCCAGCTGGGGGCATTCAGTACTTC. Residues: CSARGPAGGIQYF.

The chain has TRBV29-1 and TRBJ1-2; D gene unclear. Germline V gene sequence: CDR1 SQVTM, CDR2 ANQGSEA. The V gene lost 6 bases and the J gene lost 1 base, with 12 bases spanning the gap. The CDR3 extends over 13 amino acids. The CDR3 here is CSVSPDSNYGYTF. In DNA form, the CDR3 reads TGCAGCGTGAGCCCTGATAGTAACTATGGCTACACCTTC.

The table lists this clonotype with a few counts. J is TRBJ1-5 and V is TRBV7-2; possibly TRBD1 for D (5 bases). The CDR3 has 14 amino acids. V was shortened by 4 bases and J by 2 bases, with 9 bases between the two germline ends. The germline V gene has CDR1 SGHTA and CDR2 FQGNSA. The CDR3 is CASSWRGGNQPQHF. In nucleotides, the CDR3 is TGTGCCAGCAGCTGGCGGGGGGGCAATCAGCCCCAGCATTTT.

In its sample, this clonotype was seen a few times. V gene TRBV5-1 combines with J gene TRBJ2-1, with unresolved D. The CDR3 has 15 residues. Trimming left V 3 bases short and J 2 bases short, with 12 bases between. From germline, CDR1 is SGHRS and CDR2 YFSETQ. CDR3 DNA: TGCGCCAGCAGCTCCACTGGGGAAACCTACAATGAGCAGTTCTTC. Amino acids: CASSSTGETYNEQFF.

This clonotype was seen ten or more times. V is TRBV29-1 and J is TRBJ2-7; 9 bases line up with TRBD1. Germline V gene sequence: CDR1 SQVTM, CDR2 ANQGSEA. V was pared by 6 bases and J by 2 bases, with 8 bases of the junction left unmatched. This CDR3 is 14 amino acids long. CDR3 sequence reads: CSVTGTGSTYEQYF. The CDR3 coding sequence is TGCAGCGTAACCGGGACAGGGAGTACCTACGAGCAGTACTTC.

In its sample, this clonotype was seen many times. The rearrangement links TRBV5-1 to TRBJ2-1; 10 nucleotides agree with TRBD1. Germline V gives CDR1 SGHRS, CDR2 YFSETQ. The CDR3 totals 19 residues. The V segment lost 0 bases and the J segment 0 bases; nucleotides outside the gene matches: 9. CDR3 sequence (DNA): TGCGCCAGCAGCTTGGGGACAGGGGGGAGTATGAGCTCCTACAATGAGCAGTTCTTC. It specifies CASSLGTGGSMSSYNEQFF.

This clonotype showed up many times. The chain employs TRBV20-1 and TRBJ1-1; D is unresolved. Germline V gene sequence: CDR1 DFQATT, CDR2 SNEGSKA (reference sequence). V lost 3 bases and J lost 0, with 11 bases in between. This CDR3 is built from 14 residues. The CDR3 DNA sequence: TGCAGTGCTAGTCGAACGGGCCTGAACACTGAAGCTTTCTTT. The encoded protein is CSASRTGLNTEAFF.

This clonotype came up many times. This rearrangement joins TRBV20-1 to TRBJ2-3, with D tentatively TRBD2 (5 bases). The V gene's germline CDR1 is DFQATT and CDR2 SNEGSKA (reference sequence). V was shortened by 5 bases and J by 6 bases, with 12 bases between the two germline ends. The CDR3 totals 12 residues. The DNA for the CDR3 is TGCAGTGCTTACAACCGAGGGGATACGCAGTATTTT. Translated, it gives CSAYNRGDTQYF.

In this sample, this clonotype turned up many times. The chain joins TRBV6-1 to TRBJ2-7; D is unresolved. Germline V gene data show CDR1 as MNHNS and CDR2 as SASEGT. V lost 7 bases to trimming and J lost 3 bases, with 16 bases between them. The CDR3 has 14 residues. CDR3 sequence reads: CASIENEALYEQYF. In nucleotides, the CDR3 is TGTGCCAGCATCGAGAACGAAGCCCTCTACGAGCAGTACTTC.

This clonotype showed up many times. The gene calls are TRBV9 and TRBJ2-1; D gene unclear. The V and J ends lost 3 bases and 8 bases respectively, with 15 bases between them. The germline V gene encodes CDR1 SGDLS and CDR2 YYNGEE. The CDR3 runs 14 residues. The CDR3 loop reads CASSDRVFDDEQFF. Written as DNA, the CDR3 is TGTGCCAGCAGCGACCGGGTCTTCGACGATGAGCAGTTCTTC.